A selection of T cell receptor beta chains follows, all from one sample in a study of T cell changes during pregnancy in multiple sclerosis. Clones were read by immunoSEQ multiplex PCR, and TCRdb kept only the in-frame ones, dropping some. The sample lists 65,000 to 95,000 clones, 85% to 95% occurring once. The material sequenced was peripheral blood, taken after pregnancy. The receptors derive from a female donor in good health, enrolled as a control in a pregnancy study. Each CDR3 is given with its conserved first and last residue. The order of the fields is J gene, D gene, V gene, clone size, CDR3 DNA, CDR3 protein. D genes are given only for firm matches. The size of a clone is reported for some rows only, either as once, few or many, or as a class for expanded clones.

J: TRBJ1-1; D: NA; V: TRBV10-2; size: NA; DNA: TGCGCCAGCATGGCGCGGACTCCAAACACTGAAGCTTTCTTT; CDR3: CASMARTPNTEAFF
J: TRBJ2-5; D: TRBD1; V: TRBV7-3; size: NA; DNA: TGTGCCAGCAGCCGACAGGGGCGCCAAGAGACCCAGTACTTC; CDR3: CASSRQGRQETQYF
J: TRBJ2-7; D: TRBD2; V: TRBV6-6; size: NA; DNA: TGTGCCAGCAAACCGGGGCCGGGGGGGAACTACGAGCAGTACTTC; CDR3: CASKPGPGGNYEQYF
J: TRBJ1-5; D: TRBD1; V: TRBV28; size: NA; DNA: TGTGCCAGCAAGCGTGCGACAGGGGGTTATAATCAGCCCCAGCATTTT; CDR3: CASKRATGGYNQPQHF
J: TRBJ2-7; D: TRBD1; V: TRBV28; size: NA; DNA: TGTGCCAGCAGACCCCACAGGGGTACAGGGGGCCACGAGCAGTACTTC; CDR3: CASRPHRGTGGHEQYF
J: TRBJ2-5; D: NA; V: TRBV7-2; size: NA; DNA: TGTGCCAGCAGCTTAAATCCGGATTACAGAGAGACCCAGTACTTC; CDR3: CASSLNPDYRETQYF
J: TRBJ1-3; D: TRBD1; V: TRBV7-2; size: NA; DNA: TGTGCCAGCAGCCAAAGCCAGGGGGCGCCAGCTGGAAACACCATATATTTT; CDR3: CASSQSQGAPAGNTIYF
J: TRBJ1-6; D: TRBD1; V: TRBV7-2; size: NA; DNA: TGTGCCAGCAGCTTTGGGACAGGGCATAATTCACCCCTCCACTTT; CDR3: CASSFGTGHNSPLHF
J: TRBJ1-1; D: TRBD1; V: TRBV7-9; size: NA; DNA: TGTGCCAGCAGCGACAGGGCCCCGGTTACTGAAGCTTTCTTT; CDR3: CASSDRAPVTEAFF
J: TRBJ2-1; D: TRBD2; V: TRBV4-1; size: NA; DNA: TGCGCCAGCAGCCAAGTGGGGGGGACTAGCGGAACATACAATGAGCAGTTCTTC; CDR3: CASSQVGGTSGTYNEQFF
J: TRBJ2-7; D: TRBD2; V: TRBV2; size: NA; DNA: TGTGCCAGCACCCGACCCGGGACTAGCGGGTCCCCCGGGGAGCAGTACTTC; CDR3: CASTRPGTSGSPGEQYF
J: TRBJ2-6; D: TRBD1; V: TRBV10-3; size: NA; DNA: TGTGCCATCCAGGGGGCCCCCAACTCTGGGGCCAACGTCCTGACTTTC; CDR3: CAIQGAPNSGANVLTF
J: TRBJ1-1; D: NA; V: TRBV7-8; size: NA; DNA: TGTGCCAGCAGCTTAGTAGAGGGGAACACTGAAGCTTTCTTT; CDR3: CASSLVEGNTEAFF
J: TRBJ2-5; D: NA; V: TRBV5-1; size: NA; DNA: TGCGCCAGCAGCTCTTCCGGGGTCCAAGAGACCCAGTACTTC; CDR3: CASSSSGVQETQYF
J: TRBJ2-4; D: TRBD2; V: TRBV7-8; size: NA; DNA: TGTGCCAGCAGCTTAGTTGCGGGGGGCGCCAAAAACATTCAGTACTTC; CDR3: CASSLVAGGAKNIQYF
J: TRBJ2-2; D: TRBD1; V: TRBV9; size: NA; DNA: TGTGCCAGCAGCCCTCGGACAGGGGTCACCGGGGAGCTGTTTTTT; CDR3: CASSPRTGVTGELFF
J: TRBJ1-3; D: TRBD1; V: TRBV28; size: NA; DNA: TGTGCCAGCAGTTTGGAACAGGGGGCGCGGAACACCATATATTTT; CDR3: CASSLEQGARNTIYF
J: TRBJ1-2; D: NA; V: TRBV6-1; size: NA; DNA: TGTGCCAGCAGTGTCCGCGGGGATCTCACGAGGAGCTATGGCTACACCTTC; CDR3: CASSVRGDLTRSYGYTF
J: TRBJ2-1; D: TRBD2; V: TRBV14; size: NA; DNA: TGTGCCAGCAGCCCCCTTAGGTCACTAGCGGGATTTATCTGGGGCAATGAGCAGTTCTTC; CDR3: CASSPLRSLAGFIWGNEQFF
J: TRBJ1-1; D: TRBD1; V: TRBV7-2; size: NA; DNA: TGTGCCAGCAGCTTGTACAGGGGGGACACTGAAGCTTTCTTT; CDR3: CASSLYRGDTEAFF
J: TRBJ1-2; D: TRBD1; V: TRBV7-3; size: NA; DNA: TGTGCCAGCAGCTTGACAGGGGCCGTAGTATCTGGCTACACCTTC; CDR3: CASSLTGAVVSGYTF
J: TRBJ2-1; D: TRBD1; V: TRBV4-1; size: NA; DNA: TGCGCCAGCAGCTTTGGGACAGTTCTTTGGAATGAGCAGTTCTTC; CDR3: CASSFGTVLWNEQFF
J: TRBJ2-7; D: NA; V: TRBV21-1; size: NA; DNA: TGTGCCAGCCCAATGGCAAGGGGGACTAGCGAGCAGTACTTC; CDR3: CASPMARGTSEQYF
J: TRBJ2-2; D: TRBD2; V: TRBV7-9; size: NA; DNA: TGTGCCAGCAGCCCCCAGGCTAGCGGGGGGGAGCTGTTTTTT; CDR3: CASSPQASGGELFF
J: TRBJ1-5; D: NA; V: TRBV28; size: few; DNA: TGTGCCAGCGCCCAGACAGTGATAGAATCAATGGCCCAGCATTTT; CDR3: CASAQTVIESMAQHF
J: TRBJ2-2; D: TRBD1; V: TRBV7-9; size: once; DNA: TGTGCCAGCAGTCAAGACAGGGCCGGGGAGCTGTTTTTT; CDR3: CASSQDRAGELFF
J: TRBJ1-6; D: TRBD1; V: TRBV19; size: NA; DNA: TGTGCCAGTAGTATAAGGTGGGGGACAGGGAATTCACCCCTCCACTTT; CDR3: CASSIRWGTGNSPLHF
J: TRBJ2-1; D: TRBD2; V: TRBV7-2; size: NA; DNA: TGTGCCAGCAGCTTAGTGGTGTACGTCGGACTAGCGGTTAACAATGAGCAGTTCTTC; CDR3: CASSLVVYVGLAVNNEQFF
J: TRBJ1-1; D: NA; V: TRBV7-9; size: few; DNA: TGTGCCAGCAGCACAAACACTGAAGCTTTCTTT; CDR3: CASSTNTEAFF
J: TRBJ1-3; D: NA; V: TRBV7-3; size: NA; DNA: TGTGCCAGCAGCTCACAGGGCGGCTCTGGAAACACCATATATTTT; CDR3: CASSSQGGSGNTIYF
J: TRBJ2-4; D: TRBD1; V: TRBV19; size: NA; DNA: TGTGCCAGCGGACAGGGGGCTCGCAAAAACATTCAGTACTTC; CDR3: CASGQGARKNIQYF
J: TRBJ2-5; D: TRBD1; V: TRBV28; size: NA; DNA: TGTGCCAGCAGTTTATGGGCGTCGGACAGGGGGCGGGTGACCCAGTACTTC; CDR3: CASSLWASDRGRVTQYF
J: TRBJ2-2; D: NA; V: TRBV30; size: NA; DNA: TGTGCCTGGAGTACTGGACCGGGACAAACGAACACCGGGGAGCTGTTTTTT; CDR3: CAWSTGPGQTNTGELFF
J: TRBJ2-7; D: NA; V: TRBV28; size: once; DNA: TGTGCCAGCAGTTCCCACTCCCCTAGCGCGTACGAGCAGTACTTC; CDR3: CASSSHSPSAYEQYF
J: TRBJ1-4; D: TRBD1; V: TRBV29-1; size: NA; DNA: TGCAGCGTTGAAGGGACAGGGGGAGGAAAACTGTTTTTT; CDR3: CSVEGTGGGKLFF
J: TRBJ2-3; D: TRBD1; V: TRBV2; size: NA; DNA: TGTGCCAGCAGTAGGGACAGGGCAGATACGCAGTATTTT; CDR3: CASSRDRADTQYF
J: TRBJ1-2; D: TRBD1; V: TRBV5-6; size: NA; DNA: TGTGCCAGCAGTACAGGGGGCTATGGCTACACCTTC; CDR3: CASSTGGYGYTF
J: TRBJ2-1; D: NA; V: TRBV6-4; size: NA; DNA: TGTGCCAGCAGTGAACGCCCCACGAGCTCCTACAATGAGCAGTTCTTC; CDR3: CASSERPTSSYNEQFF
J: TRBJ2-1; D: NA; V: TRBV7-9; size: NA; DNA: TGTGCCAGCAGCTCGCGTCCGACTACCCCCAATGAGCAGTTCTTC; CDR3: CASSSRPTTPNEQFF
J: TRBJ2-3; D: TRBD1; V: TRBV5-1; size: NA; DNA: TGCGCCAGCAGCTTGGGCGGGACAGGAGTCACAGATACGCAGTATTTT; CDR3: CASSLGGTGVTDTQYF
J: TRBJ2-1; D: TRBD1; V: TRBV7-9; size: once; DNA: TGTGCCAGCAGCTTAGAGCAGGGGGCGCGCAATGAGCAGTTCTTC; CDR3: CASSLEQGARNEQFF
J: TRBJ2-5; D: TRBD2; V: TRBV30; size: NA; DNA: TGTGCCTGGGGGGGCGCGCTAGCGGGAGCAGAGACCCAGTACTTC; CDR3: CAWGGALAGAETQYF
J: TRBJ2-7; D: TRBD2; V: TRBV7-2; size: NA; DNA: TGTGCCAGCAGCAAAGGCGGTCTGGGGGGACTAGCGGGTCCGGGGCAGTACTTC; CDR3: CASSKGGLGGLAGPGQYF
J: TRBJ1-2; D: NA; V: TRBV9; size: NA; DNA: TGTGCCAGCAGCGAGGCCCCAGGGTCCTATGGCTACACCTTC; CDR3: CASSEAPGSYGYTF
J: TRBJ2-7; D: NA; V: TRBV7-8; size: NA; DNA: TGTGCCAGCTCTCGCGGGGTCACCTCCTACGAGCAGTACTTC; CDR3: CASSRGVTSYEQYF
J: TRBJ2-1; D: NA; V: TRBV27; size: NA; DNA: TGTGCCAGCAGTGCCCTCAGCTACAATGAGCAGTTCTTC; CDR3: CASSALSYNEQFF
J: TRBJ2-7; D: TRBD2; V: TRBV6-1; size: NA; DNA: TGTGCCAGCAGTGTCTCTAGCGGGATCCCCTCCTCCTACGAGCAGTACTTC; CDR3: CASSVSSGIPSSYEQYF
J: TRBJ2-1; D: NA; V: TRBV27; size: NA; DNA: TGTGCCAGCAGTGGAGGAGGGTACAATGAGCAGTTCTTC; CDR3: CASSGGGYNEQFF
J: TRBJ1-2; D: NA; V: TRBV5-4; size: NA; DNA: TGTGCCAGCAGCCCGACGGGATTCTATGGCTACACCTTC; CDR3: CASSPTGFYGYTF
J: TRBJ2-2; D: TRBD2; V: TRBV6-5; size: NA; DNA: TGTGCCAGCAGTTACTCTGGTAGCGGGGGGCCCGGGGAGCTGTTTTTT; CDR3: CASSYSGSGGPGELFF
J: TRBJ1-1; D: NA; V: TRBV28; size: few; DNA: TGTGCCAGCAGTTCTCCAGGGATGAACACTGAAGCTTTCTTT; CDR3: CASSSPGMNTEAFF
J: TRBJ2-3; D: TRBD1; V: TRBV7-9; size: few; DNA: TGTGCCAGCAGCTTAGAACAGGGGGCTGGTACGCAGTATTTT; CDR3: CASSLEQGAGTQYF
J: TRBJ1-2; D: NA; V: TRBV6-1; size: NA; DNA: TGTGCCAGCAGTGAGACAGCTAACTATGGCTACACCTTC; CDR3: CASSETANYGYTF
J: TRBJ1-1; D: NA; V: TRBV5-4; size: NA; DNA: TGTGCCAGCAGCCCCTTCGCGGGAACTAACACTGAAGCTTTCTTT; CDR3: CASSPFAGTNTEAFF
J: TRBJ1-1; D: NA; V: TRBV7-8; size: NA; DNA: TGTGCCAGCAGCCGACGACTCGGGGAGGGGAACACTGAAGCTTTCTTT; CDR3: CASSRRLGEGNTEAFF